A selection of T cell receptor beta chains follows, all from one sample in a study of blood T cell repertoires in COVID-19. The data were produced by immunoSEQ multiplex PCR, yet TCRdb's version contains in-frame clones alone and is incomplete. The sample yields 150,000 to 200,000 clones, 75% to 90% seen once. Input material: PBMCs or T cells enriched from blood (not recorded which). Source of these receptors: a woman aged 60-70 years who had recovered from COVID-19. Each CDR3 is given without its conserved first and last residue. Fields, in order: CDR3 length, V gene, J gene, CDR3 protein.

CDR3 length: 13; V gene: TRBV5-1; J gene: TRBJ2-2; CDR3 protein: ASRQQTGAGGELF
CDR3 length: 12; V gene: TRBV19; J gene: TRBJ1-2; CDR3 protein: ASSKPGQPDGYT
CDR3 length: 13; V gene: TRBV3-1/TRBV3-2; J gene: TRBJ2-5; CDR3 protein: ASSPYQRFGQTQY
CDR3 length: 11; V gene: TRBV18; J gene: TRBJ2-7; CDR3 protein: ASSSQGTYEQY
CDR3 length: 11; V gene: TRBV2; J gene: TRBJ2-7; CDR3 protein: ASRTGGTYEQY
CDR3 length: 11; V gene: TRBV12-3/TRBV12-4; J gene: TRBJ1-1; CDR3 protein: ASRTDMNTEAF
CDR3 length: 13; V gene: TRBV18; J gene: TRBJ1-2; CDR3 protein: ASSPSTALNYGYT
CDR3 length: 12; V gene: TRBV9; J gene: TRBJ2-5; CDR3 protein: ASSFGQGGETQY
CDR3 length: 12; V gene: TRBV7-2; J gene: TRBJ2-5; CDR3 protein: ASSGGGYQETQY
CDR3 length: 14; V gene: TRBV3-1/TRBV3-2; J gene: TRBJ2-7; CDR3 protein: ASSQDGNSPSYEQY
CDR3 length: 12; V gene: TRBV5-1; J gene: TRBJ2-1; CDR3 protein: ASSLVRGTDEQF
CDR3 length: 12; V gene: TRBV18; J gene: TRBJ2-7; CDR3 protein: ASSLGQDSYEQY
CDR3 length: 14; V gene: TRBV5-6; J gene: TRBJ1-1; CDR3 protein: ASSLFGEGGNTEAF
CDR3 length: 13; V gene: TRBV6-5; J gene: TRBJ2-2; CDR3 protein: ASSPQGWDTGELF
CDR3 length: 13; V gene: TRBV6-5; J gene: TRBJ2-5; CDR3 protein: ASARGLAPQETQY
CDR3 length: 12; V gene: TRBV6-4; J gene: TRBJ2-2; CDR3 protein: ASSDGPGTGELF
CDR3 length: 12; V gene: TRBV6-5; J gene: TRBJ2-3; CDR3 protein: ASRTTGGTDTQY
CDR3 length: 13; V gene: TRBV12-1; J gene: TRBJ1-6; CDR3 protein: ASSLNRDRASPLH
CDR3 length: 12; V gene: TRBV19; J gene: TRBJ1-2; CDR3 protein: ASSRRLGNYGYT
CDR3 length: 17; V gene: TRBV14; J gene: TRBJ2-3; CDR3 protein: ASSPRTGGNYLDTDTQY
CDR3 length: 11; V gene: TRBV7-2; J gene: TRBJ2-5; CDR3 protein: ASSFGVQETQY
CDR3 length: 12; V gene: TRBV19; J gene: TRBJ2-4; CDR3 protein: ASSTGQGENIQY
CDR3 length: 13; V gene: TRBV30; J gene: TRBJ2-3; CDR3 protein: AWSPLAAMGDTQY
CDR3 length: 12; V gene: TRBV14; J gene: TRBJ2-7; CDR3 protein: ASSQGTGFYEQY
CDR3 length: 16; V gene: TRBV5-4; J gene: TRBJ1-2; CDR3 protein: ASSPLIGYRGGNYGYT
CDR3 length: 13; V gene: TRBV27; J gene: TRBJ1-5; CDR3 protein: ASSPHATINQPQH
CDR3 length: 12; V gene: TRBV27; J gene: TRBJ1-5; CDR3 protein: ASSLARVNQPQH
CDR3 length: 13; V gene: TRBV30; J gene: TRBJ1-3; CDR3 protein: AWSSSLNSGNTIY
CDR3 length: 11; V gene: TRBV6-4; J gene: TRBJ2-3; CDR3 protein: ASSPAGTDTQY
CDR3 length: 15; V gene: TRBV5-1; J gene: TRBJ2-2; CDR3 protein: ASSGGLAGGLTGELF
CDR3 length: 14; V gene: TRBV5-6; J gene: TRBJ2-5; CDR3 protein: ASSSGLAGGRETQY
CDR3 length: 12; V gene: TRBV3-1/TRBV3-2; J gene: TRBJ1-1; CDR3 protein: ASRFGRENTEAF
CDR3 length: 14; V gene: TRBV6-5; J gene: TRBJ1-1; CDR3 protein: ASSSPTGAMNTEAF
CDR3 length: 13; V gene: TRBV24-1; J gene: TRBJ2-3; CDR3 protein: ATSDQQGAKDTQY
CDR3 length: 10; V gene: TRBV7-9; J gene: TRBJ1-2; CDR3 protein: ASSWTGYGYT
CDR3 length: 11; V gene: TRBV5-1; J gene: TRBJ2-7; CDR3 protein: ASSRDRGRGQY
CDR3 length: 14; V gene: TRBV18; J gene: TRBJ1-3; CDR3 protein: ASSDQATSSGNTIY
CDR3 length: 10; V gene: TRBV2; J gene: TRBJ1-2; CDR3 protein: ASSPSGYGYT
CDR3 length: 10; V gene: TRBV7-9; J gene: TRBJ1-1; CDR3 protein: ASSLYNTEAF
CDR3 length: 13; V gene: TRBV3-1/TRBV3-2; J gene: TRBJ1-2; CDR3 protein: ASSQRSTRNYGYT
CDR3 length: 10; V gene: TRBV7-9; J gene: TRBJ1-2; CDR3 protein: ASSLGQGRLY
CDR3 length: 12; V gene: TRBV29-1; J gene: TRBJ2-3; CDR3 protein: SVEFSGNAYTQY
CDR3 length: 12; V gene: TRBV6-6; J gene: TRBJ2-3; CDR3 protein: ASSLAGGTDTQY
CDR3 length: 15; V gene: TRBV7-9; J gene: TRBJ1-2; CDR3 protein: ASSLGRGLSSNYGYT
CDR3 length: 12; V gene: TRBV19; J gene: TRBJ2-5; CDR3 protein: ASSSGGAGETQY
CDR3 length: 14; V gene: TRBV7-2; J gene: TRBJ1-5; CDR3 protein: ASSLEGSGGNQPQH
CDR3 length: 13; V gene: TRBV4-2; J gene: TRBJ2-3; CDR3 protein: ASSSIAGGTDTQY
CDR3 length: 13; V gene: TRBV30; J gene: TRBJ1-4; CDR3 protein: AWSVSGGGKEKLF
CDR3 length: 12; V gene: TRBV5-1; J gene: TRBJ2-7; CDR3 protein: ASSLVVTAYEQY
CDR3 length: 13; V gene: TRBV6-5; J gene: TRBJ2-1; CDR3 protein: ASRAAGGSYNEQF
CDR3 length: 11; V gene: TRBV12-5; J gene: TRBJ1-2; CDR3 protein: ASGLGANYGYT
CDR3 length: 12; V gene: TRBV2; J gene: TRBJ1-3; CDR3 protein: ASSYRGIGNTIY